The 8 T cell receptor beta chains given below trace back to one sample, sequenced in a study of T cell responses to AZD1222 COVID-19 vaccine. The repertoire was sequenced with immunoSEQ multiplex PCR; TCRdb's copy has only in-frame clones and lacks some. The sample yields about 100,000 clones, around 87% seen once. Sequenced material: peripheral blood, taken on day 0 of MenACWY control vaccination. Receptor source: an adult in good health.

This chain joins TRBV2 and TRBJ1-5, with a tentative D call TRBD1 (6 bases). The CDR3 runs to 14 residues. Trimming cost V 6 bases and J 4 bases, with 13 bases left between them. Germline CDR1 SNHLY, CDR2 FYNNEI. Written as DNA, the CDR3 is TGTGCCAGCAGGTGGCAGGGGCGGAATCAGCCCCAGCATTTT. Protein sequence: CASRWQGRNQPQHF.

The sample holds one count of this clone. The chain joins TRBV6-5 to TRBJ1-2; D uncertain. In germline, CDR1 is MNHEY, CDR2 SVGAGI. The V and J ends lost 0 bases and 8 bases respectively, with 10 bases between them. CDR3 length: 13 amino acids. Written as DNA, the CDR3 is TGTGCCAGCAGTTACTCACGGGCAGCAGGCTACACCTTC. Translated: CASSYSRAAGYTF.

V and J are TRBV9 and TRBJ2-3; 14 bases align to TRBD2. CDR1 and CDR2 (germline): SGDLS, YYNGEE. V gave up 0 bases and J gave up 4 bases; unmatched junction bases: 13. The CDR3 sequence is 20 residues long. The CDR3 reads CASSVAGGGLAGVGADTQYF. The CDR3 DNA follows: TGTGCCAGCAGCGTAGCCGGAGGGGGACTAGCGGGAGTGGGGGCAGATACGCAGTATTTT.

V is TRBV3-1 (or the pseudogene TRBV3-2) and J is TRBJ1-1; 7 bases align to TRBD1. The CDR3 runs to 14 residues. V trimming: 4 bases; J trimming: 1 base; junction bases outside the gene matches: 3. Germline V gene data show CDR1 as LGHDT and CDR2 as YNNKEL (reference sequence). The CDR3 bases are TGTGCCAGCAGCCCACAGGGGACGAACACTGAAGCTTTCTTT. Amino acid sequence: CASSPQGTNTEAFF.

This chain uses TRBV7-6 with TRBJ2-1; a possible D gene is TRBD2 (5 bases). The V gene lost 4 bases and the J gene lost 5 bases, with 15 bases spanning the gap. CDR1 is SGHVS, CDR2 FNYEAQ, per germline. The CDR3 has 15 residues. The CDR3 loop reads CASSSGGSGHNEQFF. The CDR3 nucleotides read TGTGCCAGCAGCTCCGGCGGAAGCGGCCACAATGAGCAGTTCTTC.

The J gene is TRBJ2-2, the V gene TRBV28, with D maybe TRBD2 (6 bases). CDR3 length equals 14 residues. Trimming removed 3 bases at V and 5 bases at J, with 10 bases between. The germline V gene encodes CDR1 MDHEN and CDR2 SYDVKM. The CDR3 loop reads CASSFLSGTGELFF. CDR3 in DNA: TGTGCCAGCAGTTTTTTAAGCGGGACCGGGGAGCTGTTTTTT.

The chain carries TRBV30 and TRBJ1-5; 7 nucleotides line up with TRBD1. J lost 2 bases, V lost 4 bases, and 2 bases had no gene match. Germline CDR1 and CDR2: GTSNPN and SVGIG (reference sequence). This CDR3 has 13 residues. DNA of the CDR3: TGTGCCTGGACAGGGGGAGGCAATCAGCCCCAGCATTTT. Translating gives CAWTGGGNQPQHF.

This chain connects TRBV7-2 to TRBJ2-1; D is uncertain. Germline V lookup: CDR1 SGHTA, CDR2 FQGNSA. The germline V and J ends were trimmed by 5 bases and 4 bases, with 12 bases remaining between them. This CDR3 contains 14 residues. The CDR3 protein is CASSRGVGYNEQFF. CDR3 DNA sequence: TGTGCCAGCAGCCGTGGGGTCGGATACAATGAGCAGTTCTTC.